The 26 T cell receptor beta chains listed next were all sequenced from one sample in a study of blood T cells in healthy people across ages. A second roughly 7 to 12 cycle PCR used barcoded and J-beta primers. A single record per CDR3 protein comes from TCRdb applying MiXCR to the 5' RACE reads. The data show 1.8 million or so distinct CDR3 sequences, about two fifths seen once. Sequenced input: blood. Receptors originate from a human donor in good health.

In this sample, this clonotype turned up a few times. The chain links TRBV20-1 to TRBJ2-5, with TRBD2 matching over 12 bases. With 3 bases clipped from V and 2 bases from J, the junction kept 10 bases outside the gene matches. This CDR3 has 17 residues. CDR1 is DFQATT, CDR2 SNEGSKA, per germline (reference sequence). CDR3 DNA: TGCAGTGCTAGCCCCCGACTAGCGGGGGCCTCACAAGAGACCCAGTACTTC. The encoded protein is CSASPRLAGASQETQYF.

This clonotype has only a few counts. J is TRBJ2-5 and V is TRBV4-1; D call uncertain. The CDR3 spans 16 residues. Germline assignment: CDR1 MGHRA and CDR2 YSYEKL. Between the trimmed V and J ends, which lost 1 base and 5 bases, there was a span of 17 bases. This CDR3 reads CASSQGMNSVGETQYF. The CDR3 bases are TGCGCCAGCAGCCAAGGAATGAACAGTGTCGGGGAGACCCAGTACTTC.

This clonotype has a single count. The chain employs TRBV7-6 and TRBJ1-6; no clear D gene. In germline, CDR1 is SGHVS, CDR2 FNYEAQ. The V and J ends lost 5 bases and 13 bases respectively, with 15 bases between them. The CDR3 is 13 residues long. This chain's CDR3 is CASSLGRRYPLHF. The CDR3 DNA follows: TGTGCCAGCAGCCTTGGTCGCCGCTATCCCCTCCACTTT. Looking up the rest from reference TRBV7-6 and TRBJ1-6 gives the full variable domain: GAGVSQSPRYKVTKRGQDVALRCDPISGHVSLYWYRQALGQGPEFLTYFNYEAQQDKSGLPNDRFSAERPEGSISTLTIQRTEQRDSAMYRCASSLGRRYPLHFGNGTRLTVT.

This sequence joins TRBV6-1 and TRBJ1-5; 7 bases map to TRBD1. The germline CDR1 and CDR2 sequences are MNHNS and SASEGT. There are 15 residues in the CDR3. The trim removed 1 base at V and 5 bases at J, leaving 5 bases unmatched. The CDR3 nucleotides read TGTGCCAGCAGTGAAGGAGGGGACAGCCATCAGCCCCAGCATTTT. Encoded protein: CASSEGGDSHQPQHF.

This clonotype has just a few counts. This chain connects TRBV6-6 to TRBJ2-7, with D unclear. V was clipped by 4 bases and J by 0 bases, with 7 bases between them. The CDR3 covers 13 residues. CDR1 and CDR2 from the germline V gene are MNHNY and SVGAGI (reference sequence). The CDR3 DNA follows: TGTGCCAGCAGTTCGGCCCTCTCCTACGAGCAGTACTTC. Translation gives CASSSALSYEQYF.

This clonotype was seen a handful of times. This chain joins TRBV6-1 and TRBJ2-7; the match to TRBD1 covers 9 bases. Per germline, CDR1 MNHNS and CDR2 SASEGT. Losses at the gene ends were 6 bases for V and 5 bases for J; bases not matched to a gene: 17. The length of the CDR3 is 17 residues. CDR3 DNA: TGTGCCAGCAGCTCCGGGACAGGGCAGATCCGAGGGGACGAGCAGTACTTC. It translates to CASSSGTGQIRGDEQYF.

This clonotype has just a few counts. This chain links TRBV4-3 with TRBJ1-2; D is unresolved. The ends were cut back, 1 base at V and 6 bases at J, with 12 bases in the middle. The CDR3 totals 14 residues. CDR1 is LGHNA, CDR2 YSLEER, per germline. The CDR3 DNA is TGCGCCAGCAGCCAAGCCGGGGAGGGCGATGGCTACACCTTC. This gives the protein CASSQAGEGDGYTF.

The rearrangement links TRBV20-1 to TRBJ1-1; D is possibly TRBD1 (5 bases). From germline, CDR1 is DFQATT and CDR2 SNEGSKA (reference sequence). Between the trimmed V and J ends, which lost 4 bases and 4 bases, there was a span of 19 bases. The CDR3 extends over 15 amino acids. As DNA, the CDR3 is TGCAGTGCTACGCCACCCGCAATGGGGCCCACTGAAGCTTTCTTT. Translating it yields CSATPPAMGPTEAFF.

V and J are TRBV7-2 and TRBJ1-4; D possibly corresponds to TRBD1 (5 bases). Per the germline V gene, CDR1 is SGHTA and CDR2 is FQGNSA. Trimming took 4 bases from V and 8 from J, leaving 20 bases between them. The CDR3 loop spans 16 amino acids. CDR3 residues: CASSSSHVGRREKLFF. The CDR3, as DNA: TGTGCCAGCAGCTCCAGCCATGTGGGGCGAAGGGAAAAACTGTTTTTT.

The chain links TRBV12-3 or TRBV12-4 to TRBJ2-1, with D maybe TRBD1 (5 bases). V lost 5 bases to trimming and J lost 8 bases, with 13 bases between them. This CDR3 spans 13 amino acids. In nucleotides, the CDR3 is TGTGCCAGCAGTCTTAAAGGGGTCGATGAGCAGTTCTTC. Translated: CASSLKGVDEQFF.

Notes on this clonotype: Without the conserved terminal phenylalanine or tryptophan, this CDR3 likely stems from a read error. This chain links TRBV12-3 or TRBV12-4 with TRBJ2-2; maybe TRBD2 (5 bases). This CDR3 comprises 15 residues. V shed 7 bases and J shed 5 bases, with 17 bases lying between them. In DNA form, the CDR3 reads TGTGCCAGCAATCGGCGTTGGGCGGGTACCGGGGAGCTGTTTGTT. This encodes CASNRRWAGTGELFV.

The CDR3 sequence is CASSSLITGNYGYTF. The CDR3 DNA is TGTGCCAGCAGCTCACTGATAACAGGGAACTATGGCTACACCTTC. The J gene is TRBJ1-2, the V gene TRBV7-2, with D possibly matching TRBD1 (6 bases). Germline-derived CDR1 and CDR2 are SGHTA and FQGNSA. The CDR3 has 15 amino acids. Trimming took off 4 bases at V and 2 bases at J, with 14 bases between the two ends.

The chain uses TRBV5-6 and TRBJ1-1, with D hard to call. The CDR3 is made up of 15 amino acids. Trimming took 4 bases from V and 0 from J, leaving 13 bases between them. Germline CDR1 and CDR2: SGHDT and YYEEEE. The CDR3 loop reads CASSTLDGMNTEAFF. The CDR3, as DNA: TGTGCCAGCAGCACGTTGGACGGGATGAACACTGAAGCTTTCTTT. Combining the CDR3 with reference TRBV5-6 and TRBJ1-1 gives the whole variable domain DAGVTQSPTHLIKTRGQQVTLRCSPKSGHDTVSWYQQALGQGPQFIFQYYEEEERQRGNFPDRFSGHQFPNYSSELNVNALLLGDSALYLCASSTLDGMNTEAFFGQGTRLTVV.

The chain uses TRBV7-9 and TRBJ1-1; D ambiguous. Germline lookup yields CDR1 SEHNR and CDR2 FQNEAQ (reference sequence). Trimming took off 7 bases at V and 11 bases at J, with 14 bases between the two ends. The CDR3 sequence is 11 residues long. The CDR3 is CASTLGRGAFF. The CDR3 nucleotides read TGTGCCAGCACCCTGGGGAGAGGGGCTTTCTTT. Looking up the rest from reference TRBV7-9 and TRBJ1-1 gives the full variable domain: DTGVSQNPRHKITKRGQNVTFRCDPISEHNRLYWYRQTLGQGPEFLTYFQNEAQLEKSRLLSDRFSAERPKGSFSTLEIQRTEQGDSAMYLCASTLGRGAFFGQGTRLTVV.

This clonotype came up a few times. The V gene is TRBV6-6, the J gene TRBJ1-2; D possibly corresponds to TRBD1 (6 bases). Looked up from germline, CDR1 is MNHNY and CDR2 is SVGAGI (reference sequence). The CDR3 is 14 amino acids. Deletions cut 6 bases from V and 8 bases from J, with 19 bases between. This chain's CDR3 is CASSDQGPDGGYTF. The CDR3 nucleotides are TGTGCCAGCAGCGACCAGGGGCCAGATGGGGGCTACACCTTC.

J is TRBJ1-1 and V is TRBV21-1; the table's D call of TRBD1 was not tested on the DNA. TRBV21-1 constitutes a pseudogene. There are 13 residues in the CDR3. The CDR3 sequence: CASSNREFTEAFF. For the CDR3, the DNA is TGTGCCAGCAGCAACAGGGAATTCACTGAAGCTTTCTTT.

This clonotype was seen a few times. The chain uses TRBV24-1 and TRBJ1-5; weak D call: TRBD1 (6 bases). Trimming pared 9 bases from V and 7 bases from J, leaving 21 bases between. CDR1 and CDR2 from the germline V gene are KGHDR and SFDVKD. CDR3 length equals 15 residues. The CDR3 DNA is TGTGCCACCGGAGACATGGGGGCAGGAAAGCAGCCCCAGCATTTT. Translated, it gives CATGDMGAGKQPQHF.

The rearrangement links TRBV15 to TRBJ2-1, with D unclear. This CDR3 has 17 amino acids. Germline V lookup: CDR1 LNHNV, CDR2 YYDKDF (reference sequence). The V gene lost 7 bases and the J gene lost 6 bases, with 25 bases spanning the gap. In DNA, the CDR3 is TGTGCCACCATCCTAAGGACGAAGACGATCCCGGGCAATGAGCAGTTCTTC. Its translation: CATILRTKTIPGNEQFF.

In its sample, this clonotype was seen a few times. The V and J genes are TRBV7-9 and TRBJ1-2, with a weak D call TRBD1 (6 bases). This CDR3 is 14 amino acids long. Trimming removed 6 bases from V and 5 bases from J, with 16 bases in between. Germline assignment: CDR1 SEHNR and CDR2 FQNEAQ (reference sequence). CDR3 DNA sequence: TGTGCCAGCAGACCAAGGACAGTCCCGTATGGCTACACCTTC. It yields the protein CASRPRTVPYGYTF.

As regards this clonotype: A much bigger clone sits one base away, suggesting this may be a read error. The chain uses TRBV7-3 and TRBJ1-1; D call uncertain. This CDR3 is 13 amino acids long. The germline gives CDR1 SGHTA, CDR2 FQGTGA. CDR3 residues: CARSLNAGTEAFF. The CDR3 bases are TGTGCCCGCAGCTTAAACGCGGGGACTGAAGCTTTCTTT.

The rearrangement joins TRBV20-1 to TRBJ2-7, with 9 bases fitting TRBD1. The V gene's germline CDR1 is DFQATT and CDR2 SNEGSKA (reference sequence). This CDR3 contains 15 residues. The V and J ends lost 0 bases and 3 bases, in that order; junction bases with no gene match: 6. CDR3 loop: CSARDGQGLSYEQYF. The CDR3 nucleotides read TGCAGTGCTAGAGACGGACAGGGGCTGAGCTACGAGCAGTACTTC.

This clonotype was seen repeatedly, ten times or more. This sequence joins TRBV10-2 and TRBJ1-2; tentative D call: TRBD1 (5 bases). Germline V CDR1 and CDR2: WSHSY, SAAADI. CDR3 length: 13 residues. Trimming stripped 2 bases from V and 5 bases from J, with 9 bases between. The DNA for the CDR3 is TGCGCCAGCAGTGAGATTGGGACTTATGGCTACACCTTC. Encoded protein: CASSEIGTYGYTF.

This clonotype appeared many times. This chain connects TRBV12-3 or TRBV12-4 to TRBJ2-7, with D perhaps TRBD1 or TRBD2 (5 bases each). The CDR3 runs to 14 residues. V was trimmed by 7 bases and J by 2 bases, leaving 15 bases between them. The CDR3 DNA follows: TGTGCCAGCACCCCGGGACCTCTTACCTACGAGCAGTACTTC. It specifies CASTPGPLTYEQYF.

V gene TRBV15 combines with J gene TRBJ1-2; TRBD1 is a possible D gene (5 bases). Germline CDR1 reads LNHNV; CDR2 reads YYDKDF (reference sequence). Trimming removed 0 bases at V and 4 bases at J, with 12 bases between. The CDR3 runs 15 residues. The CDR3 nucleotides are TGTGCCACCAGCAGAGAACGTGTCGGGGGCTATGGCTACACCTTC. Translated: CATSRERVGGYGYTF.

This clonotype was seen at least ten times. CDR3 nucleotide sequence: TGTGCCAGCAGCCCGACAGGGGGGGGCGAGCAGTACTTC. This translates into CASSPTGGGEQYF. The genes are TRBV11-2 and TRBJ2-7; 9 nucleotides match TRBD1. Trimming cost V 5 bases and J 6 bases; bases outside gene matches: 5. The CDR3 extends over 13 amino acids. In germline, CDR1 is SGHAT, CDR2 FQNNGV. Using reference TRBV11-2 and TRBJ2-7 for the parts outside the CDR3, the full variable domain is EAGVAQSPRYKIIEKRQSVAFWCNPISGHATLYWYQQILGQGPKLLIQFQNNGVVDDSQLPKDRFSAERLKGVDSTLKIQPAKLEDSAVYLCASSPTGGGEQYFGPGTRLTVT.

This clonotype has more than one count but fewer than ten. The chain is built from TRBV2 and TRBJ2-7; tentatively, D is TRBD1 (6 bases). Deletions cut 4 bases from V and 3 bases from J, with 13 bases between. Per the germline V gene, CDR1 is SNHLY and CDR2 is FYNNEI. The CDR3 covers 14 residues. The CDR3 coding sequence is TGTGCCAGCAGTGTGTTGGGACAACACTACGAGCAGTACTTC. It yields the protein CASSVLGQHYEQYF.